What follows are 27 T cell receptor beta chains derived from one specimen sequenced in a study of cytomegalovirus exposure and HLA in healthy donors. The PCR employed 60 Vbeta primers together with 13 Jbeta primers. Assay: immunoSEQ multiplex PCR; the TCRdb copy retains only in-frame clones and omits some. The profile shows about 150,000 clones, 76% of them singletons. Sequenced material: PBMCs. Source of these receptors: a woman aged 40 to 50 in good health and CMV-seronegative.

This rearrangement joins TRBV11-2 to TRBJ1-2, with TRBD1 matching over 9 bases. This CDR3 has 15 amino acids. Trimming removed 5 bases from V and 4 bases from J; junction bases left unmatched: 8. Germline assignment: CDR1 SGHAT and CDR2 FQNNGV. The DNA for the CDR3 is TGTGCCAGCAGCCCGTACAGGGGGCAAGGCTATGGCTACACCTTC. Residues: CASSPYRGQGYGYTF.

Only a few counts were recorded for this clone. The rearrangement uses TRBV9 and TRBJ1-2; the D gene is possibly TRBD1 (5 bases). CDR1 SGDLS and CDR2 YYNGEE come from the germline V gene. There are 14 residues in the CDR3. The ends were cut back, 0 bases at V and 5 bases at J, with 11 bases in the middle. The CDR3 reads CASSVAGRLYGYTF. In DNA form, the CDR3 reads TGTGCCAGCAGCGTAGCAGGGCGCCTTTATGGCTACACCTTC.

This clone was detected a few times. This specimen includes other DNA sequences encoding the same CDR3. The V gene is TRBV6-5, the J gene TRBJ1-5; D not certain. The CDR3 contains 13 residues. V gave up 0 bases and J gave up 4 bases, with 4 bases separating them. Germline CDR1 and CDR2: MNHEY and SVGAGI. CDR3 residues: CASSYSRNQPQHF. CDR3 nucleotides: TGTGCCAGCAGTTACTCCAGAAATCAGCCCCAGCATTTT.

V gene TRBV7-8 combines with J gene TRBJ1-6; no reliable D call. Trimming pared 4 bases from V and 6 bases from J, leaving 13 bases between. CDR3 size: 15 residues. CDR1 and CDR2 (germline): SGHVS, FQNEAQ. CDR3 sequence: CASSSREARNSPLHF. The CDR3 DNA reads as TGTGCCAGCAGCTCCAGAGAGGCCCGTAATTCACCCCTCCACTTT.

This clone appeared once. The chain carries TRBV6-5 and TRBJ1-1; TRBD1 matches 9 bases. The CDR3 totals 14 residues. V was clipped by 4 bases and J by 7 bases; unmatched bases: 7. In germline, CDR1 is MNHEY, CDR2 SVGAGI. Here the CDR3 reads CASSLQGARVEAFF. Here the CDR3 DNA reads TGTGCCAGCAGTTTACAGGGGGCGCGGGTTGAAGCTTTCTTT.

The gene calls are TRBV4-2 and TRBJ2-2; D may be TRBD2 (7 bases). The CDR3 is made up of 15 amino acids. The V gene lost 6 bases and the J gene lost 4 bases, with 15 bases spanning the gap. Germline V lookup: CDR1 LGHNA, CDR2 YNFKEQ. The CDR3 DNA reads TGTGCCAGCAGAAAAGGGGGGGACGGCACCGGGGAGCTGTTTTTT. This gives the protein CASRKGGDGTGELFF.

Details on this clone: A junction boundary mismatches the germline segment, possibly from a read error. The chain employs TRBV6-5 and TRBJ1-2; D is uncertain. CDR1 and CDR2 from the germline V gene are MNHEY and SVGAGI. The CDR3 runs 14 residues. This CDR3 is CAGRQTGKWYGYTF. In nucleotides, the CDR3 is TGTGCCGGCAGGCAGACGGGAAAATGGTATGGCTACACCTTC.

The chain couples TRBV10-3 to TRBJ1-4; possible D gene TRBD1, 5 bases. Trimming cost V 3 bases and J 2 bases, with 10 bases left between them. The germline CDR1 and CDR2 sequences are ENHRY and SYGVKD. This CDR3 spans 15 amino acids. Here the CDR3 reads CAISDRGATNEKLFF. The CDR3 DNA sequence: TGTGCCATCAGTGACCGCGGGGCCACTAATGAAAAACTGTTTTTT.

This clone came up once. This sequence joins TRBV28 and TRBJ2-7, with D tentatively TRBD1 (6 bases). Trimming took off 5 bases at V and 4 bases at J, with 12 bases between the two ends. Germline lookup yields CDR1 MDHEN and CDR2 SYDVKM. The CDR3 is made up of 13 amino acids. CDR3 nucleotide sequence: TGTGCCAGCAGTCCCCTGACAGGTTACGAGCAGTACTTC. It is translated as CASSPLTGYEQYF.

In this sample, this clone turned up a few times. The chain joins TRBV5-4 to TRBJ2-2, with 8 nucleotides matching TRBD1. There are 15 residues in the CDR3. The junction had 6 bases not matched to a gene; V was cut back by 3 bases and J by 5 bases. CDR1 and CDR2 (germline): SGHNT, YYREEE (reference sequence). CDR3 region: CASSYDRGWTGELFF. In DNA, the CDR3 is TGTGCCAGCAGCTACGACAGGGGATGGACCGGGGAGCTGTTTTTT.

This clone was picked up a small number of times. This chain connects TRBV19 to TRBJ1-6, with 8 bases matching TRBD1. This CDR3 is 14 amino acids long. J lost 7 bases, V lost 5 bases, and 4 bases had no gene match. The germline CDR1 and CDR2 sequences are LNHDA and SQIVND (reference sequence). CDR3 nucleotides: TGTGCCAGTAGTGGCACAGGGGGAAATTCACCCCTCCACTTT. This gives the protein CASSGTGGNSPLHF.

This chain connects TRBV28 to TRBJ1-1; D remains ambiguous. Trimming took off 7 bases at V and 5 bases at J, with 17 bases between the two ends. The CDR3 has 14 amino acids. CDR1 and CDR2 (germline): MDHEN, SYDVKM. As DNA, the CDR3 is TGTGCCAGCACCCTTCCCATCGCGGGGACTGAAGCTTTCTTT. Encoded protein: CASTLPIAGTEAFF.

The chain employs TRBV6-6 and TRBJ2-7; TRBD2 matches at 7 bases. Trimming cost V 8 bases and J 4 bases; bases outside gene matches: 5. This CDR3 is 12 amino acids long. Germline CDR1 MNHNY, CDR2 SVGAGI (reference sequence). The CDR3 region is CASSASGYEQYF. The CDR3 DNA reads TGTGCCAGCTCGGCTAGCGGTTACGAGCAGTACTTC.

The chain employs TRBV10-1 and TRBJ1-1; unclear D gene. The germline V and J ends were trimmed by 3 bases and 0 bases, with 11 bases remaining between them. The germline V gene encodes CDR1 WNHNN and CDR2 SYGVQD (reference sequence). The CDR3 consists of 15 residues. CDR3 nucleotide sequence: TGCGCCAGCAGTGAATGGACGGACTTGAACACTGAAGCTTTCTTT. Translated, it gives CASSEWTDLNTEAFF.

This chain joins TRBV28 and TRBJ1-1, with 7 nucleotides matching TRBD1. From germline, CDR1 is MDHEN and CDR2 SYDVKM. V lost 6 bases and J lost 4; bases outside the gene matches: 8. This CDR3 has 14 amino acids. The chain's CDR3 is CASRLQGVVTEAFF. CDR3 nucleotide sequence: TGTGCCAGCAGACTCCAGGGGGTCGTCACTGAAGCTTTCTTT. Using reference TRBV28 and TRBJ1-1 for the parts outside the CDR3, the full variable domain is DVKVTQSSRYLVKRTGEKVFLECVQDMDHENMFWYRQDPGLGLRLIYFSYDVKMKEKGDIPEGYSVSREKKERFSLILESASTNQTSMYLCASRLQGVVTEAFFGQGTRLTVV.

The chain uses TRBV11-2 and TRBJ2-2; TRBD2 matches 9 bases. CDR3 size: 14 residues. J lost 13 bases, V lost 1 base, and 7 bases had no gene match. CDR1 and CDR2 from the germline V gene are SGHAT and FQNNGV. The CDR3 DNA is TGTGCCAGCAGCTTAGCGGCTAGCGGGGTTGGGCTGTTTTTT. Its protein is CASSLAASGVGLFF.

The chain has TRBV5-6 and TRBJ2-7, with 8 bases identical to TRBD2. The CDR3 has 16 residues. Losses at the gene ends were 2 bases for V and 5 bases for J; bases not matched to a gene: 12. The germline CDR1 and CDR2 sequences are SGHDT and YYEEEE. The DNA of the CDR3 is TGTGCCAGCAGCTTCCTCGAGCGGGGGTGGGTTGACGAGCAGTACTTC. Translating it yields CASSFLERGWVDEQYF.

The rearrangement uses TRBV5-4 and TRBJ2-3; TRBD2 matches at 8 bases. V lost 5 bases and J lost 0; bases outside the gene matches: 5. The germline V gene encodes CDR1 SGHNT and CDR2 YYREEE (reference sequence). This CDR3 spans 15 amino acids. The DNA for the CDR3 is TGTGCCAGCAGGACGCAGCGGGGGAGCACAGATACGCAGTATTTT. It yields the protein CASRTQRGSTDTQYF.

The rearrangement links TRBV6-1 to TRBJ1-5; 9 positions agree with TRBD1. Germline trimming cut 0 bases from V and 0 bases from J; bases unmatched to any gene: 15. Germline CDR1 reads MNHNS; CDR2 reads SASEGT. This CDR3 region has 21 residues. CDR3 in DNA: TGTGCCAGCAGTGAAGCTCCCGGGGGGACAGGGCCGCGCTATAGCAATCAGCCCCAGCATTTT. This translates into CASSEAPGGTGPRYSNQPQHF.

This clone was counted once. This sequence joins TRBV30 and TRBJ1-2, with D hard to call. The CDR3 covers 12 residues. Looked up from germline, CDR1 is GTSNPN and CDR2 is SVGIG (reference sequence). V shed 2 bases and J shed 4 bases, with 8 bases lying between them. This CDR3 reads CAWSPARYGYTF. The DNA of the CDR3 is TGTGCCTGGAGTCCTGCGCGCTATGGCTACACCTTC.

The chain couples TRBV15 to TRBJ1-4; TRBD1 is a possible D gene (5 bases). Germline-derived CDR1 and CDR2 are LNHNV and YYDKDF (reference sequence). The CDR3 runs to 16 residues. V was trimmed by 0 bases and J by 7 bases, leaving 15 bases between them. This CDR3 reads CATSRDLGRGSEKLFF. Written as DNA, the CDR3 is TGTGCCACCAGCAGAGATCTCGGGAGGGGTAGTGAAAAACTGTTTTTT.

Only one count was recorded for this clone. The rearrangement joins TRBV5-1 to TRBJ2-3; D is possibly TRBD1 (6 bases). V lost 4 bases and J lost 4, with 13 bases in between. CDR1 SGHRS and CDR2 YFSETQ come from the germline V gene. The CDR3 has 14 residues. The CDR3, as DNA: TGCGCCAGCAGCCCACAGGGTTTCTCAGATACGCAGTATTTT. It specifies CASSPQGFSDTQYF.

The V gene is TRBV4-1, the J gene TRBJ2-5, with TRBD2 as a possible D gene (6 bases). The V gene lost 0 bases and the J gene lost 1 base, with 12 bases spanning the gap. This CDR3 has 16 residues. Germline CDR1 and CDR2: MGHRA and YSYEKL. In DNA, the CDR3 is TGCGCCAGCAGCCAAGATAGGCGGGATTTCCAAGAGACCCAGTACTTC. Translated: CASSQDRRDFQETQYF.

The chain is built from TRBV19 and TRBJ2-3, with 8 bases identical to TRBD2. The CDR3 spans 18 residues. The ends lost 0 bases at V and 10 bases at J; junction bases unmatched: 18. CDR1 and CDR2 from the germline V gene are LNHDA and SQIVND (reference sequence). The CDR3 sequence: CASSIEGGTRLTTVPQYF. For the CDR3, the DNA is TGTGCCAGTAGTATAGAAGGAGGGACTAGGTTAACCACGGTGCCGCAGTATTTT.

CDR3 in amino acids: CASSGGQGENGYTF. In DNA form, the CDR3 reads TGTGCCAGCAGTGGCGGACAGGGGGAGAATGGCTACACCTTC. This chain uses TRBV6-5 with TRBJ1-2; 10 bases match TRBD1. The trim removed 5 bases at V and 6 bases at J, leaving 6 bases unmatched. CDR1 and CDR2 from the germline V gene are MNHEY and SVGAGI. CDR3 size: 14 residues.

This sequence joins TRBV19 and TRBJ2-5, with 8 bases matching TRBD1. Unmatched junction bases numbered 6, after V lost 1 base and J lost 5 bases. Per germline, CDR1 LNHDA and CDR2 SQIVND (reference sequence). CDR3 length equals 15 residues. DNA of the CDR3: TGTGCCAGTAGTATAGTGGGACAGGTGGGGGAGACCCAGTACTTC. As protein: CASSIVGQVGETQYF. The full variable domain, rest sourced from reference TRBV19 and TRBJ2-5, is DGGITQSPKYLFRKEGQNVTLSCEQNLNHDAMYWYRQDPGQGLRLIYYSQIVNDFQKGDIAEGYSVSREKKESFPLTVTSAQKNPTAFYLCASSIVGQVGETQYFGPGTRLLVL.

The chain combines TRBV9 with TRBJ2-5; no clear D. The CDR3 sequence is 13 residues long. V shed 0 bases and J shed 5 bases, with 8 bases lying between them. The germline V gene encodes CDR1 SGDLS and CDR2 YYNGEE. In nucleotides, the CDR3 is TGTGCCAGCAGCGTAGGAGGCGGCGAGACCCAGTACTTC. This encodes CASSVGGGETQYF.